The clone carrying this T cell receptor beta chain was seen at least ten times. This sample is part of a study of T cells in Graves' hyperthyroidism and ophthalmopathy. Reasons for excluding patients were uncontrolled infection, other autoimmune disease, pregnancy or lactation. Clinical symptoms, serum thyroxine and TRAb, thyroid ultrasound and orbital computed tomography together formed the diagnostic basis. The investigators amplified TCR beta CDR3 regions from RNA transcripts. An initial round of RT-PCR targeting the TCR CDR3 relied on the HTBI primer set. TCRdb recomputed calls from the multiplex PCR reads with MiXCR, one row per CDR3 protein. The sample carries about 510,000 distinct CDR3 sequences, approximately 49% recorded once. The specimen was peripheral blood or thyroid tissue (not recorded which). This receptor was taken from an adult woman with Graves' disease, either hyperthyroidism or ophthalmopathy (not recorded which).

CDR3 DNA: TGCAGCGTATCAACCGACAGGGGCACTGAAGCTTTCTTT. Amino acid sequence: CSVSTDRGTEAFF. The genes are TRBV29-1 and TRBJ1-1; 8 nucleotides align to TRBD1. Trimming removed 6 bases from V and 4 bases from J; junction bases left unmatched: 7. Germline lookup yields CDR1 SQVTM and CDR2 ANQGSEA. The CDR3 is made up of 13 amino acids.